Each of the 22 T cell receptor beta chains below was sequenced from the same sample in a study of blood T cell repertoires in COVID-19. The method was immunoSEQ multiplex PCR; TCRdb's version includes in-frame clones alone and lacks a portion of them. The profile shows more than 45,000 clones, approximately 84% of them singletons. The sequencing sample was made of peripheral blood. All receptors derive from a human donor in a cohort sampled during active COVID-19.

The chain combines TRBV5-1 with TRBJ2-1; D possibly corresponds to TRBD2 (5 bases). CDR1 SGHRS and CDR2 YFSETQ come from the germline V gene. V was clipped by 1 base and J by 5 bases, with 10 bases between them. This CDR3 region has 14 residues. CDR3 residues: CASSLSSGNNEQFF. DNA of the CDR3: TGCGCCAGCAGCTTGTCAAGCGGCAACAATGAGCAGTTCTTC.

This chain links TRBV10-3 with TRBJ2-2; 10 bases line up with TRBD1. Looked up from germline, CDR1 is ENHRY and CDR2 is SYGVKD. This CDR3 has 14 amino acids. V shed 4 bases, J shed 5 bases, and the junction held 1 base outside the gene matches. CDR3 sequence (DNA): TGTGCCATCAGTGGGGGACAGGGGACCGGGGAGCTGTTTTTT. This encodes CAISGGQGTGELFF.

V is TRBV4-1 and J is TRBJ2-7, with 7 bases that match TRBD2. Per germline, CDR1 MGHRA and CDR2 YSYEKL. Trimming removed 2 bases from V and 2 bases from J; junction bases left unmatched: 6. The CDR3 covers 15 residues. CDR3 nucleotides: TGCGCCAGCAGCCAAATACGCGGGGGAACCTACGAGCAGTACTTC. As protein: CASSQIRGGTYEQYF.

The J gene is TRBJ1-6, the V gene TRBV5-1; 7 bases map to TRBD1. The ends lost 4 bases at V and 10 bases at J; junction bases unmatched: 5. CDR1 is SGHRS, CDR2 YFSETQ, per germline. This CDR3 is 13 amino acids long. CDR3 DNA: TGCGCCAGCAGCCCCGGACAGGACTCACCCCTCCACTTT. Translating it yields CASSPGQDSPLHF.

The chain joins TRBV10-2 to TRBJ2-1, with 7 bases identical to TRBD1. Germline assignment: CDR1 WSHSY and CDR2 SAAADI. This CDR3 is built from 14 residues. Trimming removed 7 bases from V and 4 bases from J; junction bases left unmatched: 7. CDR3 nucleotides: TGCGCCAGCAAGGTAGGGACAGAGTACAATGAGCAGTTCTTC. It encodes CASKVGTEYNEQFF.

This rearrangement joins TRBV6-5 to TRBJ1-5; D not resolved. Trimming stripped 5 bases from V and 4 bases from J, with 9 bases between. CDR3 length equals 13 residues. Germline assignment: CDR1 MNHEY and CDR2 SVGAGI. CDR3: CASSQFRNQPQHF. The CDR3 region has the DNA TGTGCCAGCAGTCAGTTCAGGAATCAGCCCCAGCATTTT.

This clone was observed a handful of times. The chain joins TRBV7-9 to TRBJ1-2, with TRBD1 identical over 8 bases. Looked up from germline, CDR1 is SEHNR and CDR2 is FQNEAQ (reference sequence). The CDR3 covers 13 residues. V lost 5 bases to trimming and J lost 8 bases; unmatched junction nucleotides: 7. CDR3 in amino acids: CASSPDRVAGYTF. In nucleotides, the CDR3 is TGTGCCAGCAGCCCGGACAGGGTGGCCGGCTACACCTTC.

This chain connects TRBV5-1 to TRBJ2-7; 12 bases fit TRBD2. The CDR3 consists of 15 residues. The J segment lost 3 bases and the V segment lost 5 bases, leaving 6 bases of the junction unmatched. Germline CDR1 is SGHRS and CDR2 is YFSETQ. The CDR3 region is CASRSWTSGNYEQYF. The CDR3 bases are TGCGCCAGCAGGTCTTGGACTAGCGGGAACTACGAGCAGTACTTC.

This sequence joins TRBV27 and TRBJ1-2; D possibly corresponds to TRBD1 (5 bases). V was shortened by 5 bases and J by 4 bases, with 17 bases between the two germline ends. This CDR3 spans 15 amino acids. CDR1 is MNHEY and CDR2 is SMNVEV in the germline V gene (reference sequence). The CDR3 spells CASSLPLGASYGYTF. The CDR3 DNA follows: TGTGCCAGCAGTCTCCCTCTTGGGGCGTCCTATGGCTACACCTTC.

The gene calls are TRBV5-1 and TRBJ2-5; 9 positions match TRBD2. From germline, CDR1 is SGHRS and CDR2 YFSETQ. Trimming took 4 bases from V and 5 from J; bases not matched to a gene: 9. The CDR3 covers 15 residues. CDR3 sequence reads: CASSPGGGGPETQYF. CDR3 nucleotide sequence: TGCGCCAGCAGCCCGGGCGGGGGGGGGCCTGAGACCCAGTACTTC.

The chain joins TRBV28 to TRBJ2-7; 13 bases align to TRBD2. V lost 6 bases and J lost 7; bases outside the gene matches: 12. From germline, CDR1 is MDHEN and CDR2 SYDVKM. The CDR3 contains 16 residues. CDR3 sequence (DNA): TGTGCCAGCAGGGGACTAGCGGGAAATCTTCGTTATGAGCAGTACTTC. It codes for CASRGLAGNLRYEQYF.

The chain has TRBV13 and TRBJ2-3; perhaps TRBD2 as D (6 bases). The CDR3 contains 19 residues. The germline gives CDR1 PRHDT, CDR2 FYEKMQ (reference sequence). V was pared by 2 bases and J by 2 bases, with 23 bases between. CDR3 sequence (DNA): TGTGCCAGCAGCTTAACCAGTCCCCAGTGGAGGGGCGCCACAGATACGCAGTATTTT. It specifies CASSLTSPQWRGATDTQYF.

The chain carries TRBV28 and TRBJ1-5; 8 bases line up with TRBD1. CDR1 MDHEN and CDR2 SYDVKM come from the germline V gene. The ends lost 5 bases at V and 11 bases at J; junction bases unmatched: 11. There are 14 residues in the CDR3. In DNA, the CDR3 is TGTGCCAGCAGTAAAAGACAGGGGAAGAAGGCCCAGCATTTT. Encoded protein: CASSKRQGKKAQHF.

The rearrangement uses TRBV7-3 and TRBJ2-1; 12 bases agree with TRBD2. The CDR3 covers 15 residues. Germline trimming cut 5 bases from V and 7 bases from J; bases unmatched to any gene: 6. The germline gives CDR1 SGHTA, CDR2 FQGTGA. CDR3 amino acids: CASSPRTSGVNEQFF. The CDR3, as DNA: TGTGCCAGCAGCCCCCGGACTAGCGGGGTTAATGAGCAGTTCTTC.

This clone was seen a handful of times. The rearrangement links TRBV4-1 to TRBJ2-1, with TRBD2 identical over 13 bases. This CDR3 region has 15 residues. The V gene end was trimmed by 3 bases and the J gene end by 9 bases; junction bases not matched to a gene: 5. Germline CDR1 MGHRA, CDR2 YSYEKL. CDR3 in DNA: TGCGCCAGCAGCCACTTACTAGCGGGGGGGCGTGAGCAGTTCTTC. Encoded protein: CASSHLLAGGREQFF.

This clone was found a few times. The chain recombines TRBV7-2 with TRBJ2-4, with 8 bases identical to TRBD1. After removal of 5 bases from V and 0 bases from J, the junction contained 9 bases not matched to a gene. CDR3 length: 17 amino acids. From germline, CDR1 is SGHTA and CDR2 FQGNSA. DNA of the CDR3: TGTGCCAGCAGCCCCCGTACCGGGACAGGAGCCAAAAACATTCAGTACTTC. Its translation is CASSPRTGTGAKNIQYF.

The chain employs TRBV7-8 and TRBJ1-4, with D unresolved. This CDR3 is built from 14 residues. Germline V gives CDR1 SGHVS, CDR2 FQNEAQ. Trimming removed 1 base from V and 0 bases from J, with 3 bases in between. Here the CDR3 reads CASSLGPTNEKLFF. CDR3 sequence (DNA): TGTGCCAGCAGCTTAGGGCCAACTAATGAAAAACTGTTTTTT.

The CDR3 loop reads CASSLELSDTQYF. CDR3 in DNA: TGCGCCAGCAGCTTGGAACTTTCAGATACGCAGTATTTT. This sequence joins TRBV5-1 and TRBJ2-3, with D uncertain. CDR1 and CDR2 from the germline V gene are SGHRS and YFSETQ. The CDR3 is 13 amino acids. The V end was cut by 0 bases, the J end by 4 bases, with 6 bases between.

The CDR3, as DNA: TGTGCCAGTAGCACTATAGGAGGCTTTGGCAATCAGCCCCAGCATTTT. Translating it yields CASSTIGGFGNQPQHF. This chain joins TRBV19 and TRBJ1-5; D ambiguous. The V and J ends lost 6 bases and 2 bases respectively, with 17 bases between them. This CDR3 has 16 amino acids. Germline V gene data show CDR1 as LNHDA and CDR2 as SQIVND (reference sequence).

The chain uses TRBV20-1 and TRBJ2-7, with TRBD1 as a possible D gene (6 bases). Germline loops: CDR1 DFQATT, CDR2 SNEGSKA (reference sequence). There are 11 residues in the CDR3. V was trimmed by 4 bases and J by 3 bases, leaving 7 bases between them. The CDR3 loop reads CSAKDSYEQYF. The CDR3 region has the DNA TGCAGTGCTAAGGACAGCTACGAGCAGTACTTC.

The chain uses TRBV27 and TRBJ2-3, with a weak D call TRBD2 (5 bases). Per germline, CDR1 MNHEY and CDR2 SMNVEV (reference sequence). V lost 8 bases to trimming and J lost 1 base, with 25 bases between them. The CDR3 is 18 amino acids. The CDR3 nucleotides are TGTGCCAGCGGGCTCGACTATTTTTTTTTACGACGCACAGATACGCAGTATTTT. Translating it yields CASGLDYFFLRRTDTQYF.

The chain employs TRBV29-1 and TRBJ1-1, with 7 bases matching TRBD1. Losses at the gene ends were 5 bases for V and 3 bases for J; bases not matched to a gene: 9. This CDR3 is built from 14 residues. Germline-derived CDR1 and CDR2 are SQVTM and ANQGSEA. The CDR3 is CSVNLRQGDTEAFF. CDR3 bases: TGCAGCGTTAACCTACGACAGGGTGACACTGAAGCTTTCTTT. The full variable domain, its missing parts supplied by reference TRBV29-1 and TRBJ1-1, is SAVISQKPSRDICQRGTSLTIQCQVDSQVTMMFWYRQQPGQSLTLIATANQGSEATYESGFVIDKFPISRPNLTFSTLTVSNMSPEDSSIYLCSVNLRQGDTEAFFGQGTRLTVV.